This TCR beta chain came from a study of blood T cell repertoires in COVID-19. Study information: COVID-19 samples collected from the United States, Italy and Spain covered acute and convalescent phases. PBMCs, B-cell-depleted T cells, or T cells were the source of the cDNA or gDNA that made up the material.

The V gene end was trimmed by 7 bases and the J gene end by 1 base; junction bases not matched to a gene: 8. The germline V gene encodes CDR1 SGHVS and CDR2 FQNEAQ. This CDR3 has 16 residues. Per the original data handling: Amplification from reference gene primers served as the basis for estimated nucleated cell counts. This table comes from immunoSEQ multiplex PCR, and its TCRdb copy is limited to in-frame clones, with some not included. The DNA gave D and trimming, while V, J and clone size come from that table. The table lists more than 85,000 clones, 80% of them singletons. In this sample, this clone turned up a few times.

This TCR came from a human donor in a cohort sampled during active or convalescent COVID-19. This chain uses TRBV7-8 with TRBJ2-2; 8 bases line up with TRBD2. Sequenced: peripheral blood. The CDR3 DNA follows: TGTGCCAGCATCCCCCGGGGGGGACTGAACACCGGGGAGCTGTTTTTT. It yields the protein CASIPRGGLNTGELFF.